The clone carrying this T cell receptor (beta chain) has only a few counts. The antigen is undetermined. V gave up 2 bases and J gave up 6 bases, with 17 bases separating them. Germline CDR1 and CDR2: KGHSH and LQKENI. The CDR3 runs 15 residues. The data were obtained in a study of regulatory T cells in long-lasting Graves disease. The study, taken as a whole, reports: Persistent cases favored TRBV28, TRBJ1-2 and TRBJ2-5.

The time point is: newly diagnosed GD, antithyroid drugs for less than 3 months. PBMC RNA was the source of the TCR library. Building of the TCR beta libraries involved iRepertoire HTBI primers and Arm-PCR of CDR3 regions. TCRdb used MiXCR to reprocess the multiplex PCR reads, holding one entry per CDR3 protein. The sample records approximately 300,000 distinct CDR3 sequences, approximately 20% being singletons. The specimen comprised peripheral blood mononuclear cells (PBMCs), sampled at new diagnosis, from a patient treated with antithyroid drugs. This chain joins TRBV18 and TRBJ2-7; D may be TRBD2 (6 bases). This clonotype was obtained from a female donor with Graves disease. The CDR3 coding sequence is TGTGCCAGCTCACCAGCGGGGCGGGATTTCGGCGAGCAGTACTTC. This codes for CASSPAGRDFGEQYF.